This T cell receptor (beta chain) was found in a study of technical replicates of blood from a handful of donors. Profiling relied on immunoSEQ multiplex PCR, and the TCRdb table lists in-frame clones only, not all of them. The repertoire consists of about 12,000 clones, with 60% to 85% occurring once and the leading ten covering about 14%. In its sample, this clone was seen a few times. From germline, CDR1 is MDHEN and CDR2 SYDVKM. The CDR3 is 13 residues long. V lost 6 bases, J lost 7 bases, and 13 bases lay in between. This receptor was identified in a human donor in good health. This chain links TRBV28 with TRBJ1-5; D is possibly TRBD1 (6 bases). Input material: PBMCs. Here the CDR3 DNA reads TGTGCCAGCAGGGAACAGGGAGGGCAGCCCCAGCATTTT. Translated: CASREQGGQPQHF.